The rows below give T cell receptor beta chains drawn from one sample of a study of shared clonotypes between healthy human individuals. Clones were sequenced by immunoSEQ multiplex PCR, and TCRdb holds only the in-frame ones, with some missing. The repertoire holds about 680,000 clones, with less than 80% as singletons. Material for sequencing was memory CD4+ T cells sorted from blood. Receptors originate from a woman aged 25 to 45 in good health. Both conserved end residues are part of each CDR3. D genes are given only for firm matches. Rows give clone size only sometimes, using once, few, many, or a class for an expanded clone.

v_gene	abundance	j_gene	d_gene	len	CDR3nt	CDR3aa
TRBV27	.	TRBJ2-7	TRBD2	14	TGTGCCAGCAGTTACAGACTAGCGGGGTACGAGCAGTACTTC	CASSYRLAGYEQYF
TRBV5-1	many	TRBJ2-1	.	15	TGCGCCAGCAGCTTGGACAGGGTGGATTACAATGAGCAGTTCTTC	CASSLDRVDYNEQFF
TRBV4-2	.	TRBJ2-7	TRBD1	16	TGTGCCAGCAGCCAACTTGGGACAGGGGGCAGCTACGAGCAGTACTTC	CASSQLGTGGSYEQYF
TRBV18	.	TRBJ2-3	.	14	TGTGCCAGCTCACCTTCTCGGTCCGCAGATACGCAGTATTTT	CASSPSRSADTQYF
TRBV9	few	TRBJ2-1	.	15	TGTGCCAGCAGCGTAGGGGGGACTTCTTACAATGAGCAGTTCTTC	CASSVGGTSYNEQFF
TRBV7-3	few	TRBJ2-2	.	13	TGTGCCAGCAGCCTTACTAGGACCGGGGAGCTGTTTTTT	CASSLTRTGELFF
TRBV19	.	TRBJ1-1	.	15	TGTGCCAGTAACACCCGGCAGGGGAGGGAGACTGAAGCTTTCTTT	CASNTRQGRETEAFF
TRBV6-5	.	TRBJ2-1	TRBD1	15	TGTGCCAGCAGCTTCGGGACAGGGGAGGGGAATGAGCAGTTCTTC	CASSFGTGEGNEQFF
TRBV28	many	TRBJ2-7	TRBD1	15	TGTGCCAGCAGTTTTACCGGGACAGGCTCTTGGGAGCAGTACTTC	CASSFTGTGSWEQYF
TRBV19	.	TRBJ2-1	.	15	TGTGCCAGTAGTATCTCGCCAGGGGACTACAATGAGCAGTTCTTC	CASSISPGDYNEQFF
TRBV14	few	TRBJ2-5	.	14	TGTGCCAGCAGCCAAGACACAGTAAAGGAGACCCAGTACTTC	CASSQDTVKETQYF
TRBV5-4	.	TRBJ1-1	.	17	TGTGCCAGCAGCTTGGAGGTTTCGGTAGGGGTGACCACTGAAGCTTTCTTT	CASSLEVSVGVTTEAFF
TRBV4-2	.	TRBJ2-2	TRBD2	17	TGTGCCAGCAGCCAAGAGGGACTAGCGGGGTACACCGGGGAGCTGTTTTTT	CASSQEGLAGYTGELFF
TRBV7-9	.	TRBJ2-5	.	10	TGTGCCTCAGGGGGGGAGACCCAGTACTTC	CASGGETQYF
TRBV2	.	TRBJ1-1	.	13	TGTGCCAGCAGTGTTGGTAGGGAGGCTGAAGCTTTCTTT	CASSVGREAEAFF
TRBV5-1	.	TRBJ2-3	TRBD1	16	TGCGCCAGCAGCTGGGGACAGGGACCTAGCACAGATACGCAGTATTTT	CASSWGQGPSTDTQYF
TRBV10-1	.	TRBJ1-1	TRBD1	11	TGCGCCGGACAGGGGAACACTGAAGCTTTCTTT	CAGQGNTEAFF
TRBV7-9	.	TRBJ1-5	.	14	TGTGCCAGCAGCTTAGACAGGGATAGCCAGCCCCAGCATTTT	CASSLDRDSQPQHF
TRBV18	.	TRBJ1-4	.	15	TGTGCCAGCTCTCATCTTCAAGGGGAGGATGAAAAACTGTTTTTT	CASSHLQGEDEKLFF
TRBV15	.	TRBJ1-5	TRBD1	18	TGTGCCACCAGCAGAGACAAACAGGGGGTTTATAGCAATCAGCCCCAGCATTTT	CATSRDKQGVYSNQPQHF
TRBV7-9	.	TRBJ2-5	TRBD1	15	TGTGCCAGCAGCTTGGGGACAGGCCCTGGGGAGACCCAGTACTTC	CASSLGTGPGETQYF
TRBV7-9	.	TRBJ2-7	TRBD1	15	TGTGCCAGCAGCCCCGGGACAGCCAATACCTACGAGCAGTACTTC	CASSPGTANTYEQYF
TRBV7-9	.	TRBJ2-1	.	14	TGTGCCAGCAGCTTTTCTAGCGTATACAATGAGCAGTTCTTC	CASSFSSVYNEQFF
TRBV18	.	TRBJ2-3	.	15	TGTGCCAGCTCACTGGGGGGAACTAGCACAGATACGCAGTATTTT	CASSLGGTSTDTQYF
TRBV2	.	TRBJ2-7	.	14	TGTGCCAGCAGGAGGGGGCTAGCGGGCGTCGAGCAGTACTTC	CASRRGLAGVEQYF
TRBV7-9	.	TRBJ2-7	TRBD1	14	TGTGCCAGCAGCTTGACAGGGGATTTCTACGAGCAGTACTTC	CASSLTGDFYEQYF
TRBV7-3	.	TRBJ2-3	TRBD2	17	TGTGCCAGCAGCTCCCGGCGGGAGCGGGAGGGGAGAGATACGCAGTATTTT	CASSSRREREGRDTQYF
TRBV4-1	.	TRBJ2-7	.	15	TGCGCCAGCAGCCAAGAGACCGCTGTGGTATACGAGCAGTACTTC	CASSQETAVVYEQYF
TRBV19	.	TRBJ2-7	TRBD1	13	TGTGCCAGTAGCCCCAGACAGGGGGGCGAGCAGTACTTC	CASSPRQGGEQYF
TRBV2	.	TRBJ1-1	TRBD1	15	TGTGCCAGCCAGCAGATGACAGGGGTGAACACTGAAGCTTTCTTT	CASQQMTGVNTEAFF
TRBV6-6	.	TRBJ1-2	.	14	TGTGCCAGCAGTTACTCGAGTGGGGCTTATGGCTACACCTTC	CASSYSSGAYGYTF
TRBV28	.	TRBJ2-2	.	15	TGTGCCAGCAGCCCCGGGACCACGAACACCGGGGAGCTGTTTTTT	CASSPGTTNTGELFF
TRBV6-5	few	TRBJ2-2	.	15	TGTGCCAGCAGTTACACCCGGGGATCGGCCGGGGAGCTGTTTTTT	CASSYTRGSAGELFF
TRBV19	many	TRBJ1-5	TRBD1	14	TGTGCCAGTAATCAGGGGGCGAGCAATCAGCCCCAGCATTTT	CASNQGASNQPQHF
TRBV7-9	once	TRBJ2-7	.	12	TGTGCCAGCAGTCTCCAGCCCTACGAGCAGTACTTC	CASSLQPYEQYF
TRBV10-3	.	TRBJ2-2	TRBD2	14	TGTGCCATCGGACTAGCGGGAGGTACCGGGGAGCTGTTTTTT	CAIGLAGGTGELFF
TRBV5-1	few	TRBJ2-1	TRBD2	16	TGCGCCAGCAGCACCGCGGCTAGCGGGAGTTTTAATGAGCAGTTCTTC	CASSTAASGSFNEQFF
TRBV18	.	TRBJ2-2	.	16	TGTGCCAGCTCACCATCAAGAAGATCGAACACCGGGGAGCTGTTTTTT	CASSPSRRSNTGELFF
TRBV10-2	.	TRBJ2-7	.	12	TGCGCCAGCAGTGATCCAGGTCGGGAGCAGTACTTC	CASSDPGREQYF
TRBV19	.	TRBJ2-2	.	14	TGTGCCAGTAGTATACTACAGGGCTCCGGGGAGCTGTTTTTT	CASSILQGSGELFF
TRBV19	.	TRBJ2-6	.	17	TGTGCCAGTAGTATAGGCCAGGGTAAGACAGGGGCCAACGTCCTGACTTTC	CASSIGQGKTGANVLTF
TRBV12-5	once	TRBJ2-1	.	15	TGTGCTAGTGGTTCCGGGACAACAACGAACAATGAGCAGTTCTTC	CASGSGTTTNNEQFF
TRBV21-1	.	TRBJ1-5	.	14	TGTGCCAGCAGCAAATTTCGGGGCAATCAGCCCCAGCATTTT	CASSKFRGNQPQHF
TRBV9	once	TRBJ2-3	.	10	TGTGCCAGCAGGAGGGATACGCAGTATTTT	CASRRDTQYF
TRBV6-6	.	TRBJ2-7	.	11	TGTGCCAGCAGTGCCTATGGAGAGCAGTACTTC	CASSAYGEQYF
TRBV7-9	once	TRBJ1-5	TRBD1	15	TGTGCCAGCAGCTTGGGGGACAGAGCCAATCAGCCCCAGCATTTT	CASSLGDRANQPQHF
TRBV28	.	TRBJ2-7	.	12	TGTGCCAGCAGTTTGGATTCCCGCGAGCAGTACTTC	CASSLDSREQYF
TRBV28	few	TRBJ1-5	.	15	TGTGCCAGCACAAAGCTCGGCAGGGACAATCAGCCCCAGCATTTT	CASTKLGRDNQPQHF
TRBV5-4	.	TRBJ2-7	.	13	TGTGCCAGCAGCTTGGGGGGGATCAACGAGCAGTACTTC	CASSLGGINEQYF
TRBV2	.	TRBJ2-5	.	12	TGTGCCAGCAGTTCGGACGGAGGATCGGGGTACTTC	CASSSDGGSGYF
TRBV6-1	few	TRBJ1-5	.	15	TGTGCCAGCAGTGAAGATGAGGGCAGGATAAAGCCCCAGCATTTT	CASSEDEGRIKPQHF
TRBV6-5	.	TRBJ2-2	.	15	TGTGCCAGCAGTGGTGAACTCTCACTCACCGGGGAGCTGTTTTTT	CASSGELSLTGELFF
TRBV5-1	.	TRBJ2-7	.	14	TGCGCCAGCAGCTTGGTACTAGACGGGTACGAGCAGTACTTC	CASSLVLDGYEQYF
TRBV5-6	.	TRBJ1-5	.	15	TGTGCCAGCAGTTGGAGTGGAGGGGCCAATCAGCCCCAGCATTTT	CASSWSGGANQPQHF
TRBV29-1	.	TRBJ2-1	TRBD2	15	TGCAGCGTTGTCTCGGGACTAGCGGGAGGTGGTGCGCAGTTCTTC	CSVVSGLAGGGAQFF
TRBV2	.	TRBJ2-7	.	15	TGTGCCAGCAGTGAAGGGAGGACCGCGGCCCACGAGCAGTACTTC	CASSEGRTAAHEQYF
TRBV14	few	TRBJ1-1	.	14	TGTGCCAGCAGCCTTGGACACCCGAACACTGAAGCTTTCTTT	CASSLGHPNTEAFF
TRBV5-6	.	TRBJ1-2	TRBD1	13	TGTGCCAGCAGCTTTCAGGGGGCAAAAGGCTACACCTTC	CASSFQGAKGYTF
TRBV11-2	.	TRBJ2-5	TRBD1	13	TGTGCCAGCAGCTTAGATGACAGGGGGGCCCAGTACTTC	CASSLDDRGAQYF
TRBV11-3	.	TRBJ2-3	.	14	TGTGCCAGCAGCCATTGGAATGAAACAGATACGCAGTATTTT	CASSHWNETDTQYF